A single sample gave rise to the 30 T cell receptor beta chains below, sequenced in a study of CXCR3-negative and CXCR3-positive naive CD8 T cells. With UMI labels, 5' RACE was used to prepare the TRB cDNA libraries. TCRdb reprocessed the 5' RACE reads and keeps a single row for each CDR3 protein, giving no DNA. This sample's table reports roughly 90,000 distinct CDR3 sequences. The source material was naive CXCR3- CD8+ T cells from blood. Subset indicated: CD45RO-CCR7+CD27+CD95- naive CD8+ T cells lacking CXCR3 (TNR3-). These receptors were obtained from a human donor in good health. Some clones in this sample may be carry-over from other donors' samples.

Here the CDR3 reads CSVDGGSTDTQYF. The V call is TRBV29-1, the J call TRBJ2-3; TCRdb names TRBD2, which stays unverified in the absence of DNA. Germline CDR1 and CDR2: SQVTM and ANQGSEA. This CDR3 is built from 13 residues.

The chain combines TRBV6-5 with TRBJ2-2; TCRdb outputs TRBD2, but without DNA this stays unchecked. The CDR3 totals 13 residues. CDR1 and CDR2 (germline): MNHEY, SVGAGI. CDR3: CATKFLGGGELFF.

The chain has TRBV12-3 or TRBV12-4 and TRBJ2-7; TCRdb picks TRBD1, but there is no DNA to check that call. The CDR3 totals 11 residues. CDR3 sequence: CASKGPGEQYF.

This chain joins TRBV19 and TRBJ2-7. This CDR3 has 13 residues. Germline-derived CDR1 and CDR2 are LNHDA and SQIVND (reference sequence). CDR3 protein: CASSIYGNYEQYF.

This sequence joins TRBV5-6 and TRBJ2-1; the D gene TCRdb calls, TRBD2, cannot be checked with no DNA. Per the germline V gene, CDR1 is SGHDT and CDR2 is YYEEEE. This CDR3 is built from 15 residues. CDR3: CASSLGTSGRNEQFF.

The chain has TRBV5-6 and TRBJ2-2. The CDR3 is 20 residues long. The germline CDR1 and CDR2 sequences are SGHDT and YYEEEE. The CDR3 protein is CASSVRGWLQLLSNTGELFF.

The chain has TRBV29-1 and TRBJ2-7; without DNA, the TCRdb call of TRBD1 cannot be checked. Germline V gene lookup returns CDR1 SQVTM and CDR2 ANQGSEA. This CDR3 contains 13 residues. CDR3 sequence: CSARGGWRYEQYF.

The chain joins TRBV6-5 to TRBJ2-7. Looked up from germline, CDR1 is MNHEY and CDR2 is SVGAGI. This CDR3 is built from 14 residues. The CDR3 sequence: CASSQEVNSYEQYF.

The chain combines TRBV28 with TRBJ2-7; without DNA, the TCRdb call of TRBD2 cannot be checked. The CDR3 loop spans 14 amino acids. Germline CDR1 MDHEN, CDR2 SYDVKM. CDR3 loop: CASTREYQDYEQYF.

This CDR3 is CASSRGQGGDYGYTF. The J gene is TRBJ1-2, the V gene TRBV27; the TRBD1 assignment by TCRdb is unverifiable without DNA. The CDR3 sequence is 15 residues long. Germline V gene lookup returns CDR1 MNHEY and CDR2 SMNVEV (reference sequence).

The gene calls are TRBV5-1 and TRBJ1-1; TCRdb gives TRBD1 as the D gene, but with no DNA this cannot be confirmed. From germline, CDR1 is SGHRS and CDR2 YFSETQ. The CDR3 runs to 17 residues. CDR3 protein: CASSPHRTGLMNTEAFF.

The chain employs TRBV27 and TRBJ2-5; lacking DNA, the TRBD1 call made by TCRdb goes unchecked. CDR1 and CDR2 (germline): MNHEY, SMNVEV (reference sequence). The CDR3 runs 14 residues. This CDR3 is CASSVGRSQETQYF.

The chain links TRBV7-3 to TRBJ2-1; the TCRdb call, TRBD2, lacks DNA for checking. The CDR3 runs 14 residues. Germline V CDR1 and CDR2: SGHTA, FQGTGA. The CDR3 here is CASSATSGYNEQFF.

This chain uses TRBV29-1 with TRBJ2-2; without DNA, the TCRdb call of TRBD1 cannot be checked. From germline, CDR1 is SQVTM and CDR2 ANQGSEA. The CDR3 consists of 15 residues. The CDR3 reads CSVVPAGQGDGELFF.

The V call is TRBV6-5, the J call TRBJ2-4. Per the germline V gene, CDR1 is MNHEY and CDR2 is SVGAGI. The CDR3 length is 14 residues. The CDR3 is CASSPDLAKNIQYF.

V and J are TRBV7-9 and TRBJ2-7; the TCRdb call, TRBD1, lacks DNA for checking. Per germline, CDR1 SEHNR and CDR2 FQNEAQ (reference sequence). The CDR3 has 14 amino acids. The CDR3 loop is CASTSTGYLYEQYF.

The chain employs TRBV23-1 and TRBJ1-6; TCRdb outputs TRBD1, but without DNA this stays unchecked. TRBV23-1 is given ORF status, its function remaining uncertain. The length of the CDR3 is 18 residues. The CDR3 loop is CASSYETGGVGDNSPLHF.

This chain connects TRBV12-3 or TRBV12-4 to TRBJ2-2; TCRdb picks TRBD1, but there is no DNA to check that call. This CDR3 is built from 16 residues. Here the CDR3 reads CASSGTTGALTGELFF.

V is TRBV29-1 and J is TRBJ2-3; the TRBD2 assignment by TCRdb is unverifiable without DNA. Germline V CDR1 and CDR2: SQVTM, ANQGSEA. CDR3 size: 16 residues. CDR3 sequence reads: CSVEGPLAGVPDTQYF.

V is TRBV23-1 and J is TRBJ2-7; the TCRdb call, TRBD2, lacks DNA for checking. TRBV23-1 is known as an ORF, though its function is uncertain. This CDR3 is 14 amino acids long. The CDR3 spells CASSQKRAGYEQYF.

The chain combines TRBV29-1 with TRBJ1-1; TCRdb reports TRBD1, a call that lacks DNA to check it against. The CDR3 runs 15 residues. CDR1 and CDR2 (germline): SQVTM, ANQGSEA. The CDR3 sequence is CSGFGQRGQNTEAFF.

V usage is TRBV29-1 and J usage is TRBJ1-1; TCRdb returns TRBD1, unconfirmable since there is no DNA. The CDR3 has 13 residues. CDR1 is SQVTM, CDR2 ANQGSEA, per germline. CDR3 loop: CSAQDGVNTEAFF. Full variable domain (remainder filled in from reference TRBV29-1 and TRBJ1-1): SAVISQKPSRDICQRGTSLTIQCQVDSQVTMMFWYRQQPGQSLTLIATANQGSEATYESGFVIDKFPISRPNLTFSTLTVSNMSPEDSSIYLCSAQDGVNTEAFFGQGTRLTVV.

The CDR3 sequence is CASRPPPGQGPNEQFF. The chain recombines TRBV28 with TRBJ2-1; lacking DNA, the TRBD1 call made by TCRdb goes unchecked. Germline-derived CDR1 and CDR2 are MDHEN and SYDVKM. The CDR3 is 16 amino acids. Filled out from reference TRBV28 and TRBJ2-1, the complete variable domain reads DVKVTQSSRYLVKRTGEKVFLECVQDMDHENMFWYRQDPGLGLRLIYFSYDVKMKEKGDIPEGYSVSREKKERFSLILESASTNQTSMYLCASRPPPGQGPNEQFFGPGTRLTVL.

J is TRBJ1-2 and V is TRBV5-4; lacking DNA, the TRBD1 call made by TCRdb goes unchecked. Germline V gene data show CDR1 as SGHNT and CDR2 as YYREEE (reference sequence). The CDR3 extends over 18 amino acids. The CDR3 here is CASSNAHEAGGDNYGYTF.

V usage is TRBV5-1 and J usage is TRBJ1-1. The germline gives CDR1 SGHRS, CDR2 YFSETQ. This CDR3 has 13 residues. This chain's CDR3 is CASSLYLDTEAFF.

The J gene is TRBJ2-5, the V gene TRBV28; TCRdb outputs TRBD2, but without DNA this stays unchecked. CDR3 length: 15 amino acids. In germline, CDR1 is MDHEN, CDR2 SYDVKM. The CDR3 loop is CASSFGLADQETQYF. The full variable domain, rest sourced from reference TRBV28 and TRBJ2-5, is DVKVTQSSRYLVKRTGEKVFLECVQDMDHENMFWYRQDPGLGLRLIYFSYDVKMKEKGDIPEGYSVSREKKERFSLILESASTNQTSMYLCASSFGLADQETQYFGPGTRLLVL.

The chain employs TRBV7-8 and TRBJ2-5; with no DNA, the TCRdb D assignment of TRBD1 cannot be verified. The CDR3 has 14 residues. Germline V lookup: CDR1 SGHVS, CDR2 FQNEAQ. The CDR3 spells CASSLPEGEETQYF.

V usage is TRBV11-3 and J usage is TRBJ2-1. Germline V gene lookup returns CDR1 SGHNT and CDR2 YENEEA. The CDR3 is made up of 15 amino acids. CDR3 in amino acids: CASSLGQLSYNEQFF.

The chain uses TRBV7-9 and TRBJ2-3. The CDR3 contains 16 residues. CDR1 SEHNR and CDR2 FQNEAQ come from the germline V gene (reference sequence). CDR3 in amino acids: CASSEQITTSTDTQYF.

The chain joins TRBV5-1 to TRBJ2-7. The CDR3 contains 13 residues. Germline V CDR1 and CDR2: SGHRS, YFSETQ. This chain's CDR3 is CASSPTSSYEQYF.